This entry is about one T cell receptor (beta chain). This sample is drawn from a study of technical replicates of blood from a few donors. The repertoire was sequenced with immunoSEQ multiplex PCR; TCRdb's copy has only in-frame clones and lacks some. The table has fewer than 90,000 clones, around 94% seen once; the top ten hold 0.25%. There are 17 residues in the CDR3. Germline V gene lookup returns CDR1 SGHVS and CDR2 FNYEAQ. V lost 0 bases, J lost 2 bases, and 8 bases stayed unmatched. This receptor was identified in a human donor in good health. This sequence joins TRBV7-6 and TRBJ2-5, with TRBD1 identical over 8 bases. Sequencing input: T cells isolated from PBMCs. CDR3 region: CASSLASRGQKQETQYF. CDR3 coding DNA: TGTGCCAGCAGCTTAGCGTCCAGGGGGCAAAAACAAGAGACCCAGTACTTC.